This T cell receptor (beta chain) comes out of a study of human T cells and chemical hapten exposure. The germline V and J ends were trimmed by 1 base and 4 bases, with 16 bases remaining between them. The CDR3 totals 16 residues. Germline CDR1 SGHAT, CDR2 FQNNGV. This clonotype was observed at least ten times. The time point is: patch test 1, 2 weeks after DPC sensitization. As to treatment: therapeutic diphenylcyclopropenone sensitization with weekly scalp DPC. TCRdb reanalysed the RACE reads using MiXCR and keeps one entry per CDR3 protein. This repertoire shows 380,000 or so distinct CDR3 sequences, roughly 4.8% found once; its top ten account for 2% to 2.5%.

Source: whole blood, taken in connection with sensitization to the hapten diphenylcyclopropenone (DPC). The chain combines TRBV11-2 with TRBJ1-1; D not certain. The TCR sequence derives from a woman aged 50 to 60 with alopecia areata. Some clones in this sample may be carry-over from other donors' samples. The CDR3 DNA sequence: TGTGCCAGCAGCTTAGGAGGAGTGGGAGCGGTCACTGAAGCTTTCTTT. It yields the protein CASSLGGVGAVTEAFF.